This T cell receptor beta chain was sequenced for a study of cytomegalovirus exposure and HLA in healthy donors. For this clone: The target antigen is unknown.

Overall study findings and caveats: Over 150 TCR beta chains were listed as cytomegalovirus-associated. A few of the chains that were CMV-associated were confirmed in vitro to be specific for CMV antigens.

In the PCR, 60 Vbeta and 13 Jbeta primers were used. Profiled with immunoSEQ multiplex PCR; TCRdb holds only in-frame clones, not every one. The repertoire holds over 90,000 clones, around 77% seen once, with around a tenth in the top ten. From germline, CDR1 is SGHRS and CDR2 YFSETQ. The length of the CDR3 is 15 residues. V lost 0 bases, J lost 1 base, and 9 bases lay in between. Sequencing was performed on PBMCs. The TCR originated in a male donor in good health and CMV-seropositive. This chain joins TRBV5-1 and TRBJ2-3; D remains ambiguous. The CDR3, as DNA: TGCGCCAGCAGCTTGGACGTCTCAGGCACAGATACGCAGTATTTT. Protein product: CASSLDVSGTDTQYF.